The 30 T cell receptor beta chains below come from one sample, sequenced in a study of T-cell memory formation after mild COVID-19. MiXCR, run by TCRdb on the 5' RACE reads, gives a single entry per CDR3 protein. The data contain nearly 200,000 distinct CDR3 sequences, approximately 20% of them singletons. Material for sequencing was PBMCs or a T cell subset sorted from them (not recorded which). These receptors all stem from an adult woman who had mild COVID-19 (a few samples of this study predate the infection). Cell type and time point are not known.

CDR3 DNA sequence: TGTGCCATCAGCCGGACTAGCGGGAGGCACAATGAGCAGTTCTTC. This gives the protein CAISRTSGRHNEQFF. The J gene is TRBJ2-1, the V gene TRBV10-3, with 14 bases fitting TRBD2. V shed 6 bases and J 5 bases; nucleotides not matched to a gene: 3. CDR1 is ENHRY, CDR2 SYGVKD, per germline. The CDR3 length is 15 residues.

In this sample, this clonotype turned up a few times. The genes are TRBV24-1 and TRBJ2-3; 7 bases are shared with TRBD1. V trimming: 6 bases; J trimming: 2 bases; junction bases outside the gene matches: 4. CDR1 is KGHDR, CDR2 SFDVKD, per germline. The CDR3 totals 14 residues. In DNA form, the CDR3 reads TGTGCCACCAGTCAACAGGGGTACACAGATACGCAGTATTTT. Its translation: CATSQQGYTDTQYF.

This clonotype was observed a handful of times. The genes are TRBV3-1 and TRBJ2-2; D uncertain. Trimming cost V 2 bases and J 7 bases, with 2 bases left between them. In germline, CDR1 is LGHDT, CDR2 YNNKEL (reference sequence). This CDR3 is built from 11 residues. The DNA for the CDR3 is TGTGCCAGCAGCCAATTCGGGGAGCTGTTTTTT. Encoded protein: CASSQFGELFF.

This clonotype showed up many times. V gene TRBV7-3 combines with J gene TRBJ2-1; TRBD1 is a possible D gene (6 bases). V lost 2 bases and J 6 bases, leaving 11 bases between the germline ends. Per the germline V gene, CDR1 is SGHTA and CDR2 is FQGTGA. The CDR3 totals 14 residues. CDR3 protein: CASSLGGPPNEQFF. The CDR3 DNA reads TGTGCCAGCAGCTTAGGGGGCCCACCCAATGAGCAGTTCTTC.

J is TRBJ2-7 and V is TRBV7-2, with D perhaps matching TRBD1 or TRBD2 (5 bases each). V shed 1 base and J shed 1 base, with 8 bases lying between them. The germline gives CDR1 SGHTA, CDR2 FQGNSA. This CDR3 spans 14 amino acids. The CDR3 loop reads CASSLDGASYEQYF. Written as DNA, the CDR3 is TGTGCCAGCAGCTTAGACGGGGCGTCCTACGAGCAGTACTTC.

This clonotype was recorded a few times. V and J are TRBV20-1 and TRBJ2-3; no reliable D call. CDR1 is DFQATT, CDR2 SNEGSKA, per germline (reference sequence). Trimming removed 1 base from V and 4 bases from J, with 9 bases in between. This CDR3 comprises 13 residues. The CDR3 nucleotides read TGCAGTGCTAGAGGTTCCATAGCAGATACGCAGTATTTT. Translated, it gives CSARGSIADTQYF.

The V gene is TRBV30, the J gene TRBJ2-5; 13 bases are shared with TRBD2. The CDR3 consists of 17 residues. The junction had 9 bases not matched to a gene; V was cut back by 1 base and J by 4 bases. CDR1 GTSNPN and CDR2 SVGIG come from the germline V gene (reference sequence). The CDR3, as DNA: TGTGCCTGGAGTGGAAACTCTGGACTAGCGGGAGTAGAGACCCAGTACTTC. Translation: CAWSGNSGLAGVETQYF.

The gene calls are TRBV28 and TRBJ2-5, with D perhaps TRBD2 (6 bases). Per the germline V gene, CDR1 is MDHEN and CDR2 is SYDVKM. Deletions cut 2 bases from V and 2 bases from J, with 12 bases between. The length of the CDR3 is 15 residues. CDR3 sequence (DNA): TGTGCCAGCAGTTTACGGGGGAATCTTCAAGAGACCCAGTACTTC. Its translation is CASSLRGNLQETQYF. The full variable domain, rest sourced from reference TRBV28 and TRBJ2-5, is DVKVTQSSRYLVKRTGEKVFLECVQDMDHENMFWYRQDPGLGLRLIYFSYDVKMKEKGDIPEGYSVSREKKERFSLILESASTNQTSMYLCASSLRGNLQETQYFGPGTRLLVL.

The V call is TRBV4-2, the J call TRBJ2-7; D is possibly TRBD1 or TRBD2 (5 bases each). The length of the CDR3 is 15 residues. Germline values: CDR1 LGHNA, CDR2 YNFKEQ. V dropped 6 bases and J dropped 2 bases, with 17 bases sitting between them. CDR3 nucleotides: TGTGCCAGCAGTCGTCCTGGGACGGATACCTACGAGCAGTACTTC. Protein sequence: CASSRPGTDTYEQYF.

The chain links TRBV6-5 to TRBJ2-2; D unresolved. Germline V gene data show CDR1 as MNHEY and CDR2 as SVGAGI. The CDR3 sequence is 16 residues long. Trimming cost V 3 bases and J 1 base, with 12 bases left between them. CDR3 bases: TGTGCCAGCAGTTATTGGGGAAGACGGAACACCGGGGAGCTGTTTTTT. As protein: CASSYWGRRNTGELFF.

J is TRBJ1-2 and V is TRBV4-1, with 11 bases that match TRBD1. The CDR3 loop spans 15 amino acids. V shed 1 base, J shed 5 bases, and the junction held 3 bases outside the gene matches. Germline values: CDR1 MGHRA, CDR2 YSYEKL. The CDR3 DNA follows: TGCGCCAGCAGCCAAGGTGGGACAGGGGGGTATGGCTACACCTTC. Amino acid sequence: CASSQGGTGGYGYTF.

The chain carries TRBV18 and TRBJ2-1, with 8 bases that match TRBD2. The CDR3 runs 15 residues. In germline, CDR1 is KGHSH, CDR2 LQKENI. Trimming at V came to 2 bases and at J to 4 bases, leaving 4 bases not matched to a gene. The CDR3 sequence is CASSPGIAGYNEQFF. The CDR3 DNA reads as TGTGCCAGCTCACCAGGAATAGCGGGGTACAATGAGCAGTTCTTC. Using reference TRBV18 and TRBJ2-1 for the parts outside the CDR3, the full variable domain is NAGVMQNPRHLVRRRGQEARLRCSPMKGHSHVYWYRQLPEEGLKFMVYLQKENIIDESGMPKERFSAEFPKEGPSILRIQQVVRGDSAAYFCASSPGIAGYNEQFFGPGTRLTVL.

The V gene is TRBV2, the J gene TRBJ2-3; D possibly corresponds to TRBD2 (5 bases). Germline V gene sequence: CDR1 SNHLY, CDR2 FYNNEI. V lost 8 bases, J lost 5 bases, and 14 bases lay in between. The CDR3 has 13 residues. The CDR3 nucleotides read TGTGCCAGCGGGCCTAGCTGGGAAGATACGCAGTATTTT. Encoded protein: CASGPSWEDTQYF.

The rearrangement links TRBV7-2 to TRBJ2-3; D call uncertain. The V gene's germline CDR1 is SGHTA and CDR2 FQGNSA. The CDR3 contains 12 residues. V dropped 3 bases and J dropped 2 bases, with 3 bases sitting between them. The CDR3 sequence is CASSFFTDTQYF. The CDR3 nucleotides are TGTGCCAGCAGCTTCTTCACAGATACGCAGTATTTT.

This clonotype was seen only a few times. The CDR3 is CAWSGGSSYNEQFF. The CDR3 DNA is TGTGCCTGGAGCGGTGGTAGCTCCTACAATGAGCAGTTCTTC. This rearrangement joins TRBV30 to TRBJ2-1; D is unclear. The V end was cut by 3 bases, the J end by 0 bases, with 9 bases between. The V gene's germline CDR1 is GTSNPN and CDR2 SVGIG (reference sequence). The CDR3 length is 14 residues.

The sample holds a few counts of this clonotype. This chain uses TRBV7-8 with TRBJ2-1; D may match TRBD1 or TRBD2 (5 bases each). Germline CDR1 is SGHVS and CDR2 is FQNEAQ. V was cut by 2 bases and J by 10 bases, with 12 bases left in between. This CDR3 comprises 13 residues. The CDR3 here is CASSLSGAGEQFF. The CDR3 DNA is TGTGCCAGCAGCTTATCCGGGGCCGGGGAGCAGTTCTTC.

The chain combines TRBV7-2 with TRBJ2-5; 9 bases match TRBD2. Germline loops: CDR1 SGHTA, CDR2 FQGNSA. The ends lost 5 bases at V and 4 bases at J; junction bases unmatched: 11. This CDR3 is built from 16 residues. Written as DNA, the CDR3 is TGTGCCAGCAGCCGGACTAGCGCGAGGGCGGGAGAGACCCAGTACTTC. Protein product: CASSRTSARAGETQYF.

V gene TRBV7-3 combines with J gene TRBJ1-1; D is perhaps TRBD1 (5 bases). The germline CDR1 and CDR2 sequences are SGHTA and FQGTGA. Between the trimmed V and J ends, which lost 6 bases and 6 bases, there was a span of 14 bases. This CDR3 region has 13 residues. The chain's CDR3 is CASRAGQFAEAFF. As DNA, the CDR3 is TGTGCCAGCAGGGCAGGGCAGTTCGCTGAAGCTTTCTTT.

The chain recombines TRBV6-5 with TRBJ2-1; 10 positions match TRBD2. With 3 bases clipped from V and 3 bases from J, the junction kept 8 bases outside the gene matches. Looked up from germline, CDR1 is MNHEY and CDR2 is SVGAGI. This CDR3 comprises 17 residues. The CDR3 nucleotides read TGTGCCAGCAGTTATCGCGGACTAGCGGACGTCTACAATGAGCAGTTCTTC. Translating gives CASSYRGLADVYNEQFF.

The chain employs TRBV5-4 and TRBJ2-3; TRBD2 aligns across 7 bases. Germline lookup yields CDR1 SGHNT and CDR2 YYREEE (reference sequence). The CDR3 spans 17 residues. After removal of 1 base from V and 1 base from J, the junction contained 9 bases not matched to a gene. The DNA for the CDR3 is TGTGCCAGCAGCTTGTTTGGCGGGGGTCTCCGCACAGATACGCAGTATTTT. Translating gives CASSLFGGGLRTDTQYF.

The chain joins TRBV4-3 to TRBJ1-4, with D perhaps TRBD1 (6 bases). V was trimmed by 3 bases and J by 7 bases, leaving 15 bases between them. CDR1 and CDR2 from the germline V gene are LGHNA and YSLEER. The CDR3 contains 15 residues. The CDR3 spells CASSQLWGAGEKLFF. CDR3 in DNA: TGCGCCAGCAGCCAGCTTTGGGGGGCAGGTGAAAAACTGTTTTTT.

J is TRBJ2-4 and V is TRBV5-1, with D tentatively TRBD1 (5 bases). With 5 bases removed from V and 0 bases from J, the gap between germline ends came to 9 bases. The CDR3 extends over 14 amino acids. CDR1 is SGHRS, CDR2 YFSETQ, per germline. This CDR3 reads CASSHDRAKNIQYF. The CDR3 coding sequence is TGCGCCAGCAGTCACGACAGAGCCAAAAACATTCAGTACTTC.

The rearrangement uses TRBV3-1 and TRBJ1-2; D is possibly TRBD1 (6 bases). Trimming removed 4 bases from V and 6 bases from J, with 12 bases in between. The germline V gene encodes CDR1 LGHDT and CDR2 YNNKEL (reference sequence). This CDR3 contains 13 residues. CDR3 nucleotides: TGTGCCAGCAGCCTCAGGGGCGGGGATGGCTACACCTTC. Translating gives CASSLRGGDGYTF.

This clonotype turned up a few times. One end of the junction does not line up with germline, which may come from a read error. The rearrangement links TRBV29-1 to TRBJ2-5, with 7 bases that match TRBD1. The germline V gene encodes CDR1 SQVTM and CDR2 ANQGSEA. The CDR3 has 11 amino acids. In DNA form, the CDR3 reads TGCATCGTTTTGACAGGGGAGACCCAGTACTTC. It is translated as CIVLTGETQYF.

V and J are TRBV15 and TRBJ2-3; no clear D gene. CDR1 LNHNV and CDR2 YYDKDF come from the germline V gene (reference sequence). The V end was cut by 1 base, the J end by 7 bases, with 6 bases between. This CDR3 spans 12 amino acids. For the CDR3, the DNA is TGTGCCACCAGCAGAGCGGAGAATACGCAGTATTTT. It encodes CATSRAENTQYF.

In its sample, this clonotype was seen a few times. This chain uses TRBV7-2 with TRBJ2-7; D unresolved. The germline CDR1 and CDR2 sequences are SGHTA and FQGNSA. The CDR3 totals 16 residues. V was shortened by 5 bases and J by 1 base, with 18 bases between the two germline ends. The CDR3 loop is CASSVLDTSNSYEQYF. The CDR3 DNA follows: TGTGCCAGCAGCGTCTTAGACACCAGTAATTCCTACGAGCAGTACTTC.

The rearrangement uses TRBV6-1 and TRBJ2-2; 8 bases map to TRBD1. There are 16 residues in the CDR3. CDR1 and CDR2 (germline): MNHNS, SASEGT. The junction had 6 bases not matched to a gene; V was cut back by 6 bases and J by 0 bases. The CDR3 region is CASRLTGATNTGELFF. The CDR3 DNA sequence: TGTGCCAGCAGGTTGACAGGGGCCACGAACACCGGGGAGCTGTTTTTT.

This clonotype was counted between two and nine times. In DNA, the CDR3 is TGTGCCAGCAGTCCGGGACACCAGAACACTGAAGCTTTCTTT. The encoded protein is CASSPGHQNTEAFF. The chain joins TRBV12-3 or TRBV12-4 to TRBJ1-1; TRBD1 might be the D (6 bases). CDR3 length equals 14 residues. Trimming stripped 5 bases from V and 1 base from J, with 11 bases between.

This clonotype came up a few times. The chain uses TRBV9 and TRBJ1-2, with D uncertain. V gave up 0 bases and J gave up 2 bases, with 8 bases separating them. This CDR3 spans 14 amino acids. CDR1 SGDLS and CDR2 YYNGEE come from the germline V gene. As DNA, the CDR3 is TGTGCCAGCAGCGTAGAAACCTTAAACTATGGCTACACCTTC. It encodes CASSVETLNYGYTF.

This clonotype was observed a few times. The genes are TRBV11-2 and TRBJ2-7; 11 nucleotides match TRBD2. The CDR3 has 16 residues. The germline V gene has CDR1 SGHAT and CDR2 FQNNGV. V lost 5 bases to trimming and J lost 0 bases; unmatched junction nucleotides: 6. CDR3 amino acids: CASSVPGTSGSYEQYF. CDR3 bases: TGTGCCAGCAGCGTCCCTGGGACTAGCGGCTCCTACGAGCAGTACTTC. The entire variable domain, with the rest obtained from reference TRBV11-2 and TRBJ2-7, is as follows: EAGVAQSPRYKIIEKRQSVAFWCNPISGHATLYWYQQILGQGPKLLIQFQNNGVVDDSQLPKDRFSAERLKGVDSTLKIQPAKLEDSAVYLCASSVPGTSGSYEQYFGPGTRLTVT.